The text below deals with one T cell receptor beta chain. Its specific antigen is unknown. No clone much larger than this one lies a single base away; base qualities are absent. This sample is part of a study of blood T cell repertoires in COVID-19 (dated by TCRdb to the early 2020s). For the study in its entirety: Samples from collaborators originated in the United States, Italy and Spain and spanned both the acute and convalescent phases of COVID-19. The samples were drawn from two sources: the first 160 participants of the ongoing ImmuneRACE study, and 1,200 or so subjects contributed by 6 global collaborators. Where HLA class I and class II types were available, the types were taken from metadata supplied by the sample provider, not from assay-based typing. Deeply sampled blood TCRbeta repertoires from subjects exposed to, actively infected with, or recovered from COVID-19 were included in the dataset. A de-identified subject ID, COVID-19 status, age in years and sex were almost always included in the sample metadata. The repertoires were made available in a free public database intended to serve as a resource for research on the immune response to SARS-CoV-2. The material from the prospective study consisted of cDNA or gDNA derived from T cells, B-cell-depleted T cells, or PBMCs. The paper as a whole reports these results and caveats: How much clinical and demographic metadata was included differed by source and by participant, and the metadata was provided uncurated.

Including cysteine and phenylalanine, the CDR3 has 13 amino acids. Only the CDR3 DNA is retained, 39 bases long and in frame from the first base. At the junction V is shortened by 3 bases and J by 8 bases, with 10 bases in between. The germline V gene encodes CDR1 MNHEY and CDR2 SMNVEV (reference sequence). Participants in the prospective study were aged roughly 18 to 89 years, lived in about two dozen United States geographic areas, and enrolled through a virtual design. Cohort assignment in the prospective study relied on participant-reported clinical history from a screening survey and a study questionnaire. Recovered participants in ImmuneRACE Cohort 3 were defined as having two consecutive negative NP/OP PCR tests, clearance from a healthcare professional, or resolution of symptoms. Mobile phlebotomists in the prospective study collected whole blood, serum and a nasopharyngeal or oropharyngeal swab from every participant. Over an approximately 2-month period, participants in the prospective study had the option of providing additional blood draws and questionnaires. Blood samples from the prospective study were shipped frozen or at room temperature prior to DNA extraction.

The immunoSEQ Assay, a bias-controlled multiplex PCR, was used to amplify TCRbeta CDR3 regions from genomic DNA. From the authors' description of their analysis: Within the assay, amplification of reference gene primers was used to estimate how many nucleated cells each sample contained. Sequence reads were collapsed and filtered to measure the absolute abundance of every unique TCRbeta CDR3 rearrangement. For each sample, productive Simpson clonality was calculated as the square root of Simpson's diversity index over productive rearrangements. Not all clones reach the TCRdb copy of this immuneACCESS table, which keeps in-frame sequences only. Checked studies attribute under half of the gap to unresolved V genes and leave the rest unexplained. V, J and clone size derive from that table, while D and trimming were established from the DNA sequence. The sample table shows roughly 200,000 clones, and around 83% are seen once. Of the sample, more than 5% falls within the top ten clones.

Sequencing was carried out using PBMCs or T cells enriched from blood (not recorded which). This clonotype was sampled from a man in his forties who had recovered from COVID-19. This chain is built from TRBV27 and TRBJ1-4; the D gene is possibly TRBD1, with 5 bases matching. The nucleotides are TGTGCCAGCAGTTTTGTACAGGCAGAAAAACTGTTTTTT. Its product reads: CASSFVQAEKLFF.